This TCR beta chain was retrieved from a study of patients and donors after allogeneic stem cell transplantation (dated by TCRdb to between 2020 and 2021). This clonotype showed up just a few times. Its recognized antigen is unknown. There are no base qualities to consult, and no much larger clone falls within one base. The protocol used for the library was RT-PCR. TCRdb lists the instrument as NextSeq 550. TCRdb reanalyzed the raw reads on its own, using fastp at Q25 for trimming and MiXCR for clone calling, and kept in-frame beta chains. When rows share a CDR3 protein, they turn into one entry using the most common DNA and genes. Across this sample there are roughly 960,000 distinct CDR3 sequences, with 18% seen only once. Of the sample, around 6% is held by the ten largest clones. Ends trimmed: V by 0 bases, J by 8 bases; bases unmatched to a gene: 12. Measured from the cysteine to the phenylalanine, the CDR3 is 17 residues long. Here the CDR3 DNA is all that survives: 51 bases in frame from base 1. Based on the germline V gene, the CDR1 and CDR2 sequences are SGDLS and YYNGEE.

This TCR was recovered from a human donor who was either an allogeneic HSCT recipient or a stem cell or donor lymphocyte infusion donor (not recorded which). It is not recorded whose cells these are; they may come from a transplant donor. The rearranged segments are TRBV9 and TRBJ2-2, with TRBD1 matching 8 junction bases. The sequenced sample was blood, either unsorted or a sorted T cell fraction (not recorded which). The CDR3 here reads CASSVEDRVFFMGELFF. In nucleotides, the sequence is TGTGCCAGCAGCGTAGAGGACAGGGTTTTCTTTATGGGGGAGCTGTTTTTT. Reference TRBV9 and TRBJ2-2 proteins supply the regions before and after the CDR3; the full variable domain is: DSGVTQTPKHLITATGQRVTLRCSPRSGDLSVYWYQQSLDQGLQFLIQYYNGEERAKGNILERFSAQQFPDLHSELNLSSLELGDSALYFCASSVEDRVFFMGELFFGEGSRLTVL.